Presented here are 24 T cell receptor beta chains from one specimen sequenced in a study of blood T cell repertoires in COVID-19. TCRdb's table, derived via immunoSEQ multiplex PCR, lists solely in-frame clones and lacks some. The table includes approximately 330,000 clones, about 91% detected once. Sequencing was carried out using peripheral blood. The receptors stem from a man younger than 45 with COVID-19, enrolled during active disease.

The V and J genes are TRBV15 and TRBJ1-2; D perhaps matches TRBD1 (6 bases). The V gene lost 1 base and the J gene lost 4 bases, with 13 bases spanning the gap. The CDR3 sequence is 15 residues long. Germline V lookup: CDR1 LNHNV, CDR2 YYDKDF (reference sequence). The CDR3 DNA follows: TGTGCCACCAGCAGAGCTCGACAGGCGCTCTATGGCTACACCTTC. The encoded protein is CATSRARQALYGYTF.

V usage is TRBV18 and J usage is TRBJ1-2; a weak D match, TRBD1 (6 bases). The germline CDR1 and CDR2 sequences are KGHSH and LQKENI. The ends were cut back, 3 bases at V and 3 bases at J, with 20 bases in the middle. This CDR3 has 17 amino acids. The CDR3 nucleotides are TGTGCCAGCTCACCGCAAGGTATTTGGACAGCAGACTATGGCTACACCTTC. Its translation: CASSPQGIWTADYGYTF.

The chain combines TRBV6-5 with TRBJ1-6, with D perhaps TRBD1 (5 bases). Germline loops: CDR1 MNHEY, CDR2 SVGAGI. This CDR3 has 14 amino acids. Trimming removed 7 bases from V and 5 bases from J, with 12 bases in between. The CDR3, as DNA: TGTGCCAGCACCCGGGGGGTGGATAATTCACCCCTCCACTTT. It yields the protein CASTRGVDNSPLHF.

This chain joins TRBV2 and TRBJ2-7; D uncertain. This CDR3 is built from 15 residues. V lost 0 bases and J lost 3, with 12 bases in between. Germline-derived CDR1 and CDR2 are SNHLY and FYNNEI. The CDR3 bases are TGTGCCAGCAGTGAAGCGCAGGTCATAGACTACGAGCAGTACTTC. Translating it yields CASSEAQVIDYEQYF.

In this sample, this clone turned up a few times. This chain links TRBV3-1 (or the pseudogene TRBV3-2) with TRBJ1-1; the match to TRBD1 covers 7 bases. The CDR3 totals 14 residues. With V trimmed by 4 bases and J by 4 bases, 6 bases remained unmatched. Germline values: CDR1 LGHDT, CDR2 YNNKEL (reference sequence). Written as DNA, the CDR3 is TGTGCCAGCAGCCGCCAGGGGGTTAGCACTGAAGCTTTCTTT. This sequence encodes CASSRQGVSTEAFF.

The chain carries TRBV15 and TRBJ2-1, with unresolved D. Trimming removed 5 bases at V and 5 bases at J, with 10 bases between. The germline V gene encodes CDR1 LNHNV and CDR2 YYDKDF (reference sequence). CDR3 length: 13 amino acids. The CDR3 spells CATSSRSDNEQFF. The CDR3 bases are TGTGCCACCAGCTCCAGATCCGACAATGAGCAGTTCTTC.

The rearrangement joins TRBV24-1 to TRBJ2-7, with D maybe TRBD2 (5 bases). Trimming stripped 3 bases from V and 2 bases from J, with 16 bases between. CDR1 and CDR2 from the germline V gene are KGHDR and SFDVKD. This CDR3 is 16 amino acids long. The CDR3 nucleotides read TGTGCCACCAGTGATCCTCCGGAGACTAACCCCTACGAGCAGTACTTC. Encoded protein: CATSDPPETNPYEQYF.

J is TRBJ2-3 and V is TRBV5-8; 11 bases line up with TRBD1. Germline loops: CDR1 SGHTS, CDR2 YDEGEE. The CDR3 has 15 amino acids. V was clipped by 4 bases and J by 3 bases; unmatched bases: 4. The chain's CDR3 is CASSHGQGATDTQYF. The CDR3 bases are TGTGCCAGCAGCCATGGACAGGGGGCTACAGATACGCAGTATTTT.

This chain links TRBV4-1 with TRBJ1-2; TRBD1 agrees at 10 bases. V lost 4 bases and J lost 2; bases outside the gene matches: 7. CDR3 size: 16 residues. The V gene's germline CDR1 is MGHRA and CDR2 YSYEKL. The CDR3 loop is CASSLSGTGVNYGYTF. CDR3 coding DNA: TGCGCCAGCAGCCTATCCGGGACAGGGGTCAACTATGGCTACACCTTC.

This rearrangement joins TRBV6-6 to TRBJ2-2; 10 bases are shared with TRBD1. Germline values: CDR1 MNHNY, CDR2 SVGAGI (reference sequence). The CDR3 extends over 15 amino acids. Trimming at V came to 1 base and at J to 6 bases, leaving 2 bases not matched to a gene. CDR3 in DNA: TGTGCCAGCAGTTACTTTGGACAGGGGGCCGGGGAGCTGTTTTTT. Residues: CASSYFGQGAGELFF.

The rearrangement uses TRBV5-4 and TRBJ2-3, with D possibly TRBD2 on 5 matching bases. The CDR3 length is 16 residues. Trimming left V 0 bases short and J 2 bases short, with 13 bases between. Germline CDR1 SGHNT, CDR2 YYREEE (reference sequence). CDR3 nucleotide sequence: TGTGCCAGCAGCTTGGCCCTTACTGACTACACAGATACGCAGTATTTT. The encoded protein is CASSLALTDYTDTQYF.

The CDR3 reads CASSLMGGSSYEQYF. The CDR3 coding sequence is TGTGCCAGCAGCTTAATGGGCGGGAGCTCCTACGAGCAGTACTTC. The rearrangement joins TRBV7-3 to TRBJ2-7, with 7 bases aligning to TRBD2. With V trimmed by 1 base and J by 0 bases, 3 bases remained unmatched. The CDR3 loop spans 15 amino acids. In germline, CDR1 is SGHTA, CDR2 FQGTGA.

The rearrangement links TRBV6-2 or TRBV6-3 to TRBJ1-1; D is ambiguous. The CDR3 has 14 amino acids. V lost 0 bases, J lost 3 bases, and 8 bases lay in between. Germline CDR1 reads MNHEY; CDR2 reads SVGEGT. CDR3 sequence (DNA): TGTGCCAGCAGTTACTCGACAAGATACACTGAAGCTTTCTTT. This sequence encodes CASSYSTRYTEAFF.

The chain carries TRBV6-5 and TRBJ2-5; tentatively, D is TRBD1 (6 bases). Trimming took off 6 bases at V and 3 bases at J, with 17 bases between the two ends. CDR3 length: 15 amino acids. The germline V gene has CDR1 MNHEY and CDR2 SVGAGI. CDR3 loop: CASRTGTLKKETQYF. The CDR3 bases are TGTGCCAGCAGAACCGGGACACTAAAGAAAGAGACCCAGTACTTC.

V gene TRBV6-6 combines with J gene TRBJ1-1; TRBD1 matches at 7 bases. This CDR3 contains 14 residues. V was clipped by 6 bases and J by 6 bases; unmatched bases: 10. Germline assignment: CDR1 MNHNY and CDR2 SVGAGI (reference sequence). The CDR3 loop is CASSLDRDAPEAFF. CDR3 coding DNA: TGTGCCAGCAGCCTTGACAGGGATGCCCCTGAAGCTTTCTTT.

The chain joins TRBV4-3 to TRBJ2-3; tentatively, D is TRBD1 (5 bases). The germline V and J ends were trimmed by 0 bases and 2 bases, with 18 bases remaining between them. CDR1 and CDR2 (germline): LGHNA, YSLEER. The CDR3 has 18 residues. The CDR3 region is CASSQDGALLSPTDTQYF. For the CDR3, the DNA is TGCGCCAGCAGCCAAGATGGGGCCCTGCTTTCCCCCACAGATACGCAGTATTTT.

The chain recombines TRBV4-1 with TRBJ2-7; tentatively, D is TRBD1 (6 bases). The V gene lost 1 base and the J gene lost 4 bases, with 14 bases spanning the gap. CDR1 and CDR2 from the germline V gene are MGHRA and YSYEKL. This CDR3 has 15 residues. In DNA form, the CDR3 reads TGCGCCAGCAGCCAAGGAGCAGGGGTCATGTACGAGCAGTACTTC. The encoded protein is CASSQGAGVMYEQYF.

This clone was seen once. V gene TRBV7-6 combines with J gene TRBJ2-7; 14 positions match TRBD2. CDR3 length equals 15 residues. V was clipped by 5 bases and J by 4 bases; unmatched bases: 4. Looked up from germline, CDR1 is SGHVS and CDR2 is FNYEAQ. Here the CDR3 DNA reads TGTGCCAGCAGCCTTGGGACTAGCGGGGGTTACGAGCAGTACTTC. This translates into CASSLGTSGGYEQYF.

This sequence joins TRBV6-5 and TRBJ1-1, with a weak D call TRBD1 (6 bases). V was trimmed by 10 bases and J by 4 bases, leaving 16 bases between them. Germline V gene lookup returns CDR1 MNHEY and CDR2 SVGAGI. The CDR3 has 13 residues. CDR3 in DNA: TGTGCCACATACGGGGGGGCAACCACTGAAGCTTTCTTT. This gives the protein CATYGGATTEAFF.

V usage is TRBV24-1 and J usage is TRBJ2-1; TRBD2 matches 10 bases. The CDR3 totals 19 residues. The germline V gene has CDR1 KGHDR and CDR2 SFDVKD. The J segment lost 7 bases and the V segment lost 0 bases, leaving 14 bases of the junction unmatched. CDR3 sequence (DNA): TGTGCCACCAGTGATTTGGATCGGCTAGCGGGAGCGGTGGGGAATGAGCAGTTCTTC. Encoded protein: CATSDLDRLAGAVGNEQFF.

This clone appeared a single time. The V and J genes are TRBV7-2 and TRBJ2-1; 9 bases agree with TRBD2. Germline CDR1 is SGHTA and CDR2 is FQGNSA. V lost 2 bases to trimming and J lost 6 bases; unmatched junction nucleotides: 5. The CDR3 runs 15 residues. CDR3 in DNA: TGTGCCAGCAGCTTAAGTAGGACTAGCGCCAATGAGCAGTTCTTC. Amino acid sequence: CASSLSRTSANEQFF.

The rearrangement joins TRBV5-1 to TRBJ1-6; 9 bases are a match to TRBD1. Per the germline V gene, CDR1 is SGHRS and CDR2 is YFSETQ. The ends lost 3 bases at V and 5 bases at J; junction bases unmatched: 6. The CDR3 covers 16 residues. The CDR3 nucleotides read TGCGCCAGCAGCTCCCTCGGACAGGGGAATAATTCACCCCTCCACTTT. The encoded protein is CASSSLGQGNNSPLHF.

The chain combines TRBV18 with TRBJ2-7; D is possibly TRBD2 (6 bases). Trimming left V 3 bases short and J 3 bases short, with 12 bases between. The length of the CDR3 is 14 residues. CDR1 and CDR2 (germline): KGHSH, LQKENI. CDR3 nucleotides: TGTGCCAGCTCACCGGGTGTAGCGGACTACGAGCAGTACTTC. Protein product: CASSPGVADYEQYF.

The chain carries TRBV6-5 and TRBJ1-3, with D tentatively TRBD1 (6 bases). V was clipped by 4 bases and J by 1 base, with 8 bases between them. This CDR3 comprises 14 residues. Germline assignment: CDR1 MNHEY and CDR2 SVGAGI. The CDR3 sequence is CASSSGTSGNTIYF. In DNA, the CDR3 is TGTGCCAGCAGTTCGGGGACATCTGGAAACACCATATATTTT.